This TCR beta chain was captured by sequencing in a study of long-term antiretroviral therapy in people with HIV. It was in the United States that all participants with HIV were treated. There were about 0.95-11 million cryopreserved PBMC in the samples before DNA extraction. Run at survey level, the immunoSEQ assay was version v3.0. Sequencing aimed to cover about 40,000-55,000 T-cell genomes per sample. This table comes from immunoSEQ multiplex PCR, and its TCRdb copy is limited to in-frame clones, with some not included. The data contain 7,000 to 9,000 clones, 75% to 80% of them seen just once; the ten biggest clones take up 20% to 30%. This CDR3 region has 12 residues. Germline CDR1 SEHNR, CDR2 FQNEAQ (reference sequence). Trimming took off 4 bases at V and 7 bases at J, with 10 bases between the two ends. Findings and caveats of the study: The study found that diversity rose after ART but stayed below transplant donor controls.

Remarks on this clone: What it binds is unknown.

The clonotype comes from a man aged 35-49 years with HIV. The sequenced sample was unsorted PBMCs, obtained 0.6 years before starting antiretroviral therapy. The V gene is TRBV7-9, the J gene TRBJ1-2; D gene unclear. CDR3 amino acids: CASSSLEVGYTF. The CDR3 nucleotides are TGTGCCAGCAGCTCCCTGGAGGTTGGCTACACCTTC.